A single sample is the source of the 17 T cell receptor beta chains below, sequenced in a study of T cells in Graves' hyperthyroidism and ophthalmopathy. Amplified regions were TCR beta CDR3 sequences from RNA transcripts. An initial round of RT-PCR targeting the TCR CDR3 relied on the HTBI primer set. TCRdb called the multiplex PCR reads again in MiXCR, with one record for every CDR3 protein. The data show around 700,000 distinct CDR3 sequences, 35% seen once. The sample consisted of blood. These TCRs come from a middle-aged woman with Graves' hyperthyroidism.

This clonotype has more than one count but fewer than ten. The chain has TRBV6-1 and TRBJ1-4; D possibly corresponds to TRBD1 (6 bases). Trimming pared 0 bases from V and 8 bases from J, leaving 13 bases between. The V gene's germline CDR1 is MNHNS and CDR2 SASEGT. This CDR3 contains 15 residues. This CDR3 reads CASSEASAGDEKLFF. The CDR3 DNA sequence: TGTGCCAGCAGTGAAGCGAGCGCAGGGGACGAAAAACTGTTTTTT.

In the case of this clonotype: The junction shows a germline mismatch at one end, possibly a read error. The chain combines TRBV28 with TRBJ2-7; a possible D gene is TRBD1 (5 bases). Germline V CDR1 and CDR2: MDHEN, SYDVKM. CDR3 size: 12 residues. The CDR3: CAGSFTTVGQYF. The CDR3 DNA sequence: TGTGCCGGCAGTTTTACGACAGTCGGGCAGTACTTC.

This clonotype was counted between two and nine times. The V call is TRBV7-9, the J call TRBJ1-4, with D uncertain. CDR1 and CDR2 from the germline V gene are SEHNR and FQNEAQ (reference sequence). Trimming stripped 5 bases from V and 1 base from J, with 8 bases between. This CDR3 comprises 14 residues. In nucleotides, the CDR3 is TGTGCCAGCAGCCCGGGAGTAACTAATGAAAAACTGTTTTTT. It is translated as CASSPGVTNEKLFF.

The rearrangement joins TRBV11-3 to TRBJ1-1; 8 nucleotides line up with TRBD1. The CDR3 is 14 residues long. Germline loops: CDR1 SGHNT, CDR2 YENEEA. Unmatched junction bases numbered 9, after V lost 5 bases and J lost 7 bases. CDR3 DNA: TGTGCCAGCAGCCCCGGACAGGGCTTGAATGAAGCTTTCTTT. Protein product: CASSPGQGLNEAFF.

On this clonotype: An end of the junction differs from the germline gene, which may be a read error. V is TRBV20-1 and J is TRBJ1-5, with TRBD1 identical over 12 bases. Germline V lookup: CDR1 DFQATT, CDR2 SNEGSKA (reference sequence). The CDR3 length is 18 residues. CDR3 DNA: TGCAGTGCTCCAACCGGGACAGGGGGCTTGTCTAGCGATCAGCCCCAGCATTTT. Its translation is CSAPTGTGGLSSDQPQHF.

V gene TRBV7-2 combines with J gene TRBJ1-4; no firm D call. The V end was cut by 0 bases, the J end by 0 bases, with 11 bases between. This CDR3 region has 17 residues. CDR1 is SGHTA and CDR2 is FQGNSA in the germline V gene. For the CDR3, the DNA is TGTGCCAGCAGCTTAGCCGGCGCAGGACCAACTAATGAAAAACTGTTTTTT. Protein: CASSLAGAGPTNEKLFF.

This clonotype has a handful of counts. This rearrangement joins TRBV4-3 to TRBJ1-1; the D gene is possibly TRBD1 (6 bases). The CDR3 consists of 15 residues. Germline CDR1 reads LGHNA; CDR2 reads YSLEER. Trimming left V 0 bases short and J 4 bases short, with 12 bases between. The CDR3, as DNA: TGCGCCAGCAGCCAAGAGGATACAGGGTTCACTGAAGCTTTCTTT. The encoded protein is CASSQEDTGFTEAFF.

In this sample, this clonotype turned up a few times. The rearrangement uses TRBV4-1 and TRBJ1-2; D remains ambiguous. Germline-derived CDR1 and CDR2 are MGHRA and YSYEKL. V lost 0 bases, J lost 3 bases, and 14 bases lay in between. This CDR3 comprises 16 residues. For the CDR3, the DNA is TGCGCCAGCAGCCAAGATTTCCGGACGACGCACTATGGCTACACCTTC. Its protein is CASSQDFRTTHYGYTF.

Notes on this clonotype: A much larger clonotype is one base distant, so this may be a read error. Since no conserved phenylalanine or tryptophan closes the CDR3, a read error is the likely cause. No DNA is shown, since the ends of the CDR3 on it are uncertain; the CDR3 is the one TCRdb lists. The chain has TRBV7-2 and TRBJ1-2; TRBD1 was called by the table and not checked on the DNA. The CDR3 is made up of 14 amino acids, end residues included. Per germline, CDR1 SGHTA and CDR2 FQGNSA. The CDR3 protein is CASSLSEGQGSHTL.

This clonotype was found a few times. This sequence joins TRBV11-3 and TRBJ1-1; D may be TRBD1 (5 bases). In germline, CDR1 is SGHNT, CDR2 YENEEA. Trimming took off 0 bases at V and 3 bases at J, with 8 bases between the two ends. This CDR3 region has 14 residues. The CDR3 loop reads CASSLDGTYTEAFF. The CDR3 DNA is TGTGCCAGCAGCTTAGATGGGACTTACACTGAAGCTTTCTTT. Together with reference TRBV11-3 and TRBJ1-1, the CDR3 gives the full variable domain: EAGVVQSPRYKIIEKKQPVAFWCNPISGHNTLYWYLQNLGQGPELLIRYENEEAVDDSQLPKDRFSAERLKGVDSTLKIQPAELGDSAVYLCASSLDGTYTEAFFGQGTRLTVV.

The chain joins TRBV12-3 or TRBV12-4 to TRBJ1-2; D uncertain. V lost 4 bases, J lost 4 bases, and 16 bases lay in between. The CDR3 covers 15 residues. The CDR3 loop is CASSYVGSKFYGYTF. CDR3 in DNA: TGTGCCAGCAGTTACGTGGGGTCCAAATTCTATGGCTACACCTTC.

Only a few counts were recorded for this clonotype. For the CDR3, the DNA is TGTGCCAGCAGTCAAGGGGGGGGCTCCTACGAGCAGTACTTC. Its protein is CASSQGGGSYEQYF. The rearrangement joins TRBV13 to TRBJ2-7, with D perhaps TRBD2 (7 bases). V gave up 6 bases and J gave up 0 bases, with 12 bases separating them. The germline gives CDR1 PRHDT, CDR2 FYEKMQ (reference sequence). There are 14 residues in the CDR3.

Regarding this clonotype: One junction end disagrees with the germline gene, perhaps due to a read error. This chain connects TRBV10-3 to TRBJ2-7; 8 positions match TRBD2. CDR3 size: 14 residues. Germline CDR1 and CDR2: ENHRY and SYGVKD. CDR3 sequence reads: CATSGSSGHYEQYF. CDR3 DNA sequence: TGTGCCACCAGTGGATCTAGCGGGCACTACGAGCAGTACTTC.

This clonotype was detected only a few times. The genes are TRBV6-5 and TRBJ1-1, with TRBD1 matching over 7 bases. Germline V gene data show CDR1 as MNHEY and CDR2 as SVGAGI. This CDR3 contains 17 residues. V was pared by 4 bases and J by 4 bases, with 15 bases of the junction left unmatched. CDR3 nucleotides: TGTGCCAGCAGTTTAGGGGGACGAGGGGGCGAAGGCACTGAAGCTTTCTTT. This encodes CASSLGGRGGEGTEAFF.

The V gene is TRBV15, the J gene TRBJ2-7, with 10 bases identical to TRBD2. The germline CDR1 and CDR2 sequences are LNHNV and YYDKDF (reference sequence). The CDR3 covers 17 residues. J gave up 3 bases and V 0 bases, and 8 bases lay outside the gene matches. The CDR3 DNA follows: TGTGCCACCAGCAGAGAGGGGCCTAGCGGGAGTGGCTACGAGCAGTACTTC. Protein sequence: CATSREGPSGSGYEQYF.

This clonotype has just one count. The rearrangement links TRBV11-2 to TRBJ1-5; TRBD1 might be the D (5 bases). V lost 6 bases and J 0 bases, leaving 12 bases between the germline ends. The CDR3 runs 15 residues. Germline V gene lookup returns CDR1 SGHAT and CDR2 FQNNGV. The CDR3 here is CASSGAPLSNQPQHF. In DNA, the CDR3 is TGTGCCAGCAGTGGGGCACCCCTTAGCAATCAGCCCCAGCATTTT.

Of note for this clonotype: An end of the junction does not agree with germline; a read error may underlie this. The CDR3 DNA is TGTGCCAGCAGTTACCTTAAACAGGGGAGGGCTGGGGGCTACACCTTC. Its protein product is CASSYLKQGRAGGYTF. The rearrangement joins TRBV10-3 to TRBJ1-2; TRBD1 aligns across 7 bases. CDR1 ENHRY and CDR2 SYGVKD come from the germline V gene. The CDR3 consists of 16 residues.